A single sample is the source of the 13 T cell receptor beta chains below, sequenced in a study of T cells in Graves' hyperthyroidism and ophthalmopathy (dated by TCRdb to between 2018 and 2021). Libraries were made using multiplex PCR. Sequencing instrument: Illumina HiSeq 2000. The TCR beta CDR3 regions were amplified from the RNA transcripts. For the first round of RT-PCR on the TCR CDR3, the HTBI primer set was used together with the Qiagen OneStep RT-PCR kit. Through fastp at Q25 and MiXCR, TCRdb rebuilt clones from the public reads, retaining in-frame beta chains. Records with the same CDR3 protein are collapsed into one entry carrying the most frequent genes and DNA. For this sample the table gives approximately 600,000 distinct CDR3 sequences, of which around 21% were detected only once. Clones ranked in the top ten supply about 34% of the sample. The sequencing sample was made of blood. These receptors were taken from a man between 25 and 39 years old with Graves' ophthalmopathy.

This clonotype was detected ten times or more. This sequence joins TRBV20-1 and TRBJ2-2; 9 bases are a match to TRBD1. Germline V gene data show CDR1 as DFQATT and CDR2 as SNEGSKA (reference sequence). V lost 0 bases to trimming and J lost 5 bases; unmatched junction nucleotides: 7. The CDR3 spans 16 residues. The CDR3 nucleotides are TGCAGTGCTAGAGATCAGGGACAGGGTGAGACCGGGGAGCTGTTTTTT. Translation gives CSARDQGQGETGELFF.

This clonotype has at least ten counts. The gene calls are TRBV27 and TRBJ2-7, with a possible D match to TRBD2 (6 bases). Trimming cost V 6 bases and J 1 base, with 25 bases left between them. Germline lookup yields CDR1 MNHEY and CDR2 SMNVEV (reference sequence). This CDR3 spans 18 amino acids. The CDR3 reads CASSPRTNGSFSSYEQYF. CDR3 bases: TGTGCCAGCAGCCCTCGGACTAACGGGAGCTTTTCGTCCTACGAGCAGTACTTC.

The chain couples TRBV9 to TRBJ1-1; D call uncertain. The length of the CDR3 is 13 residues. The ends were cut back, 3 bases at V and 3 bases at J, with 9 bases in the middle. CDR1 and CDR2 from the germline V gene are SGDLS and YYNGEE. The CDR3 nucleotides read TGTGCCAGCAGCGGAGCGTCCGACACTGAAGCTTTCTTT. This codes for CASSGASDTEAFF.

At least ten counts were recorded for this clonotype. The chain employs TRBV2 and TRBJ2-6; D is perhaps TRBD2 (6 bases). The V end was cut by 6 bases, the J end by 4 bases, with 13 bases between. Germline V gene lookup returns CDR1 SNHLY and CDR2 FYNNEI. The CDR3 is 15 residues long. The CDR3 coding sequence is TGTGCCAGCAGGGGGGGAAGCCGGGGGGCCAACGTCCTGACTTTC. It specifies CASRGGSRGANVLTF.

The CDR3 sequence: CASSPTSMAGELFF. CDR3 DNA: TGTGCCAGCAGTCCGACTAGTATGGCCGGGGAGCTGTTTTTT. This chain connects TRBV7-2 to TRBJ2-2; D may be TRBD2 (6 bases). This CDR3 comprises 14 residues. CDR1 and CDR2 (germline): SGHTA, FQGNSA. V lost 6 bases, J lost 6 bases, and 14 bases lay in between.

This clonotype was observed a few times. The chain links TRBV27 to TRBJ2-3; 8 nucleotides line up with TRBD1. The CDR3 runs 15 residues. V was clipped by 6 bases and J by 2 bases; unmatched bases: 7. Per the germline V gene, CDR1 is MNHEY and CDR2 is SMNVEV (reference sequence). Written as DNA, the CDR3 is TGTGCCAGCAGATTACAGGGGGAGATCACAGATACGCAGTATTTT. As protein: CASRLQGEITDTQYF.

This clonotype occurred many times. This chain joins TRBV7-2 and TRBJ2-3; no reliable D call. The length of the CDR3 is 16 residues. Germline values: CDR1 SGHTA, CDR2 FQGNSA. V shed 3 bases and J shed 2 bases, with 15 bases lying between them. The CDR3, as DNA: TGTGCCAGCAGCTTGATGGGAACGATGAACACAGATACGCAGTATTTT. Amino acids: CASSLMGTMNTDTQYF.

This clonotype has a handful of counts. The genes are TRBV30 and TRBJ2-4; D remains unclear. The germline V gene has CDR1 GTSNPN and CDR2 SVGIG (reference sequence). The CDR3 length is 16 residues. V was clipped by 3 bases and J by 3 bases, with 18 bases between them. The CDR3 spells CAWSPPVLPHKNIQYF. The CDR3 DNA sequence: TGTGCCTGGAGCCCCCCGGTACTCCCCCACAAAAACATTCAGTACTTC.

This clonotype came up many times. V and J are TRBV12-3 or TRBV12-4 and TRBJ1-2; D uncertain. Trimming took 6 bases from V and 0 from J, leaving 5 bases between them. This CDR3 has 12 amino acids. CDR3 coding DNA: TGTGCCAGCAGCGGGGCTAACTATGGCTACACCTTC. Residues: CASSGANYGYTF.

V gene TRBV12-3 or TRBV12-4 combines with J gene TRBJ1-1, with D perhaps matching TRBD1 (6 bases). V was shortened by 7 bases and J by 1 base, with 10 bases between the two germline ends. This CDR3 contains 13 residues. The CDR3 sequence: CASTSQGNTEAFF. CDR3 bases: TGTGCCAGCACCTCACAGGGGAACACTGAAGCTTTCTTT.

The chain has TRBV25-1 and TRBJ2-5, with 7 bases matching TRBD1. Trimming took 4 bases from V and 5 from J; bases not matched to a gene: 10. The CDR3 consists of 15 residues. Germline CDR1 reads MGHDK; CDR2 reads SYGVNS. The CDR3 here is CASSARDSLWETQYF. The CDR3 nucleotides are TGTGCCAGCAGTGCCCGGGACAGTCTCTGGGAGACCCAGTACTTC.

The V call is TRBV18, the J call TRBJ2-5; 10 bases map to TRBD1. Germline V gene sequence: CDR1 KGHSH, CDR2 LQKENI. V shed 2 bases, J shed 5 bases, and the junction held 5 bases outside the gene matches. CDR3 length equals 15 residues. CDR3 loop: CASSPGTGEYETQYF. CDR3 bases: TGTGCCAGCTCACCAGGGACAGGGGAATACGAGACCCAGTACTTC.

CDR3 residues: CASSSDLGTLGQYF. For the CDR3, the DNA is TGTGCCAGCAGCTCAGACCTCGGCACACTGGGGCAGTACTTC. This chain links TRBV7-9 with TRBJ2-7; no clear D. V lost 4 bases to trimming and J lost 9 bases, with 19 bases between them. The CDR3 is 14 residues long. Germline loops: CDR1 SEHNR, CDR2 FQNEAQ (reference sequence).